This T cell receptor (beta chain) originates from a study of T cell repertoires in cytomegalovirus infection. This CDR3 has 13 residues. CDR1 is SGHDT and CDR2 is YYEEEE in the germline V gene. With 0 bases removed from V and 10 bases from J, the gap between germline ends came to 8 bases. This clonotype was found a few times. Its antigen is still unknown. Study-level results: The cumulative frequency of public TCR beta families distinguished individuals who carried CMV together with the relevant HLA.

TCRdb re-called the reads through MiXCR, storing one row per CDR3 protein. The sample records 160,000 or so distinct CDR3 sequences, about 20% being singletons. The chain carries TRBV5-6 and TRBJ1-6; D uncertain. The material was CD8+ T cells from cultured PBMCs, obtained from culture after CMV antigen stimulation. This clonotype was sampled from a human donor in good health (CMV status not recorded). Some clones in this sample may be carry-over from other donors' samples. The CDR3 protein is CASSLARESPLHF. The CDR3 region has the DNA TGTGCCAGCAGCTTGGCGAGGGAATCACCCCTCCACTTT.